This T cell receptor (beta chain) originates from a study of blood T cell repertoires in COVID-19 (TCRdb year 2020). At the level of the whole study: Collaborator samples came from the United States, Italy and Spain and covered acute and convalescent phases of COVID-19. The prospective study material was composed of cDNA or gDNA derived from T cells, B-cell-depleted T cells, or PBMCs. Deeply sampled blood TCRbeta repertoires from subjects exposed to, actively infected with, or recovered from COVID-19 were included in the dataset. A freely available public database, intended as a resource for researchers studying the immune response to SARS-CoV-2, is where the repertoires were released. Samples were obtained from the ongoing ImmuneRACE study (first 160 participants) and from over 1,000 subjects provided by 6 global collaborators. Nearly every sample came with metadata listing a de-identified subject ID, COVID-19 status, age in years and sex. Where HLA class I and class II types were available, the types were taken from metadata supplied by the sample provider, not from assay-based typing.

Comments on this clone: There is no known antigen for this receptor. The input lacks base qualities; no much larger clone sits a single base away.

The germline V gene supplies CDR1 SGHTA and CDR2 FQGNSA. The V and J ends are trimmed by 5 bases and 2 bases, leaving 13 bases between them. There are 15 amino acids in the CDR3, from cysteine to phenylalanine inclusive. This entry keeps only the CDR3 DNA: 45 bases, framed from base 1. TCRbeta CDR3 regions were amplified from genomic DNA by means of the immunoSEQ Assay, a bias-controlled multiplex PCR. As for the original processing: Nucleated cell counts per sample were estimated from amplification of reference gene primers within the assay. To quantify the absolute abundance of each unique TCRbeta CDR3 rearrangement, sequence reads were collapsed and filtered. For each sample, productive Simpson clonality was calculated as the square root of Simpson's diversity index across productive rearrangements. Not all clones reach the TCRdb copy of this immuneACCESS table, which keeps in-frame sequences only. Checked studies attribute under half of the gap to unresolved V genes and leave the rest unexplained. D and trimming come from the DNA, and the V and J calls and clone size come from that table. The sample data list roughly 330,000 clones, and approximately 89% of these were observed just once. 5.3% of the sample comes from the top ten.

Participants in the prospective study were enrolled through a virtual design, were aged about 18 to 100 years, and lived in 24 United States geographic areas. In the prospective study, participants were assigned to cohorts based on the clinical history participants reported in a screening survey and a study questionnaire. Recovered participants in ImmuneRACE Cohort 3 were defined as having two consecutive negative NP/OP PCR tests, clearance from a healthcare professional, or resolution of symptoms. In the prospective study, mobile phlebotomists collected whole blood, serum and a nasopharyngeal or oropharyngeal swab from each participant. Additional blood draws and questionnaires over an approximately 2-month period could optionally be provided by prospective study participants. Before DNA extraction, blood samples from the prospective study were shipped at room temperature or frozen. The paper as a whole reports these results and caveats: The amount of clinical and demographic metadata varied by source and participant and was provided uncurated.

Rearrangement joined TRBV7-2 to TRBJ2-4; the D gene is possibly TRBD1, with 5 bases matching. Material for sequencing was PBMCs or T cells enriched from blood (not recorded which). This TCR was recovered from a woman aged 25 to 45 who had recovered from COVID-19. The DNA is TGTGCCAGCAGCGTCTACGACAGCTCCAAAAACATTCAGTACTTC. The resulting protein is CASSVYDSSKNIQYF.